These T cell receptor beta chains were read from a single sample in a study of beta chain features in type 1 diabetes. Assay used: immunoSEQ multiplex PCR; TCRdb lists only in-frame clones, some missing. The sample consists of around 180,000 clones, approximately 8.1% of them appearing once. The sequencing sample was made of central memory CD4+ T cells from blood. The receptor set was obtained from a man aged 18 to 35 with type 1 diabetes. Both conserved end residues are part of each CDR3. Fields, in order: clone size, D gene, V gene, J gene, CDR3 DNA, CDR3 protein. A D gene is named only where the DNA matches it firmly. Clone size is not always given. Where it is, it says once, few, many or a class for expanded clones.

clone_size: -; d_call: TRBD2; v_call: TRBV30; j_call: TRBJ2-7; cdr3_nt: TGTGCCTGGAGTCTAGCGGGAGGTCAATACGAGCAGTACTTC; cdr3_aa: CAWSLAGGQYEQYF
clone_size: -; d_call: -; v_call: TRBV4-1; j_call: TRBJ2-7; cdr3_nt: TGCGCCAGCAGCCAGCAAATCAGGGGCTACGAGCAGTACTTC; cdr3_aa: CASSQQIRGYEQYF
clone_size: -; d_call: TRBD1; v_call: TRBV18; j_call: TRBJ2-7; cdr3_nt: TGTGCCAGCTCACCCCAGGGACAGGGGGCCCACGAGCAGTACTTC; cdr3_aa: CASSPQGQGAHEQYF
clone_size: few; d_call: -; v_call: TRBV28; j_call: TRBJ2-6; cdr3_nt: TGTGCCAGCAGTTTTATTAGCTCTGGGGCCAACGTCCTGACTTTC; cdr3_aa: CASSFISSGANVLTF
clone_size: -; d_call: TRBD1; v_call: TRBV7-9; j_call: TRBJ1-2; cdr3_nt: TGTGCCAGCAGCTTTAGGCAGGGGGCGAGCGGCTACACCTTC; cdr3_aa: CASSFRQGASGYTF
clone_size: few; d_call: -; v_call: TRBV6-5; j_call: TRBJ1-6; cdr3_nt: TGTGCCAGCAGCCGCGGCAGGGGTGCTAATTCACCCCTCCACTTT; cdr3_aa: CASSRGRGANSPLHF
clone_size: -; d_call: -; v_call: TRBV21-1; j_call: TRBJ2-7; cdr3_nt: TGTGCCAGCAGCAACCCTGAAGAGCGGGGCTACGAGCAGTACTTC; cdr3_aa: CASSNPEERGYEQYF
clone_size: few; d_call: TRBD2; v_call: TRBV28; j_call: TRBJ2-5; cdr3_nt: TGTGCCAGCAGTTTATACCTAGCGGGATTGGAGACCCAGTACTTC; cdr3_aa: CASSLYLAGLETQYF
clone_size: few; d_call: -; v_call: TRBV7-9; j_call: TRBJ2-4; cdr3_nt: TGTGCCAGCAGCCCCCCAAATGGCGTGAGGGACATTCAGTACTTC; cdr3_aa: CASSPPNGVRDIQYF
clone_size: -; d_call: -; v_call: TRBV28; j_call: TRBJ1-1; cdr3_nt: TGTGCCAGCAGTTCCATTGAAGCTTTCTTT; cdr3_aa: CASSSIEAFF
clone_size: many; d_call: TRBD1; v_call: TRBV28; j_call: TRBJ2-7; cdr3_nt: TGTGCCAGCAGCATAGGGGACAGGGCCTACGAGCAGTACTTC; cdr3_aa: CASSIGDRAYEQYF
clone_size: -; d_call: -; v_call: TRBV18; j_call: TRBJ1-5; cdr3_nt: TGTGCCAGCTCACGAGGCACAGGGAATCAGCCCCAGCATTTT; cdr3_aa: CASSRGTGNQPQHF
clone_size: few; d_call: -; v_call: TRBV28; j_call: TRBJ1-5; cdr3_nt: TGTGCCAGCACAGGGGAGAGTCAGCCCCAGCATTTT; cdr3_aa: CASTGESQPQHF
clone_size: few; d_call: TRBD2; v_call: TRBV29-1; j_call: TRBJ2-3; cdr3_nt: TGCAGCGTTACCAGACTAGCGGGAGACCCCGGGGCAGATACGCAGTATTTT; cdr3_aa: CSVTRLAGDPGADTQYF
clone_size: -; d_call: TRBD1; v_call: TRBV28; j_call: TRBJ1-1; cdr3_nt: TGTGCCAGCAGTCCGAACGGACAGGGCTTTATTGAAGCTTTCTTT; cdr3_aa: CASSPNGQGFIEAFF
clone_size: once; d_call: -; v_call: TRBV10-3; j_call: TRBJ2-3; cdr3_nt: TGTGCCATCAGTGGCCGGGACAACACAGATACGCAGTATTTT; cdr3_aa: CAISGRDNTDTQYF
clone_size: -; d_call: TRBD2; v_call: TRBV27; j_call: TRBJ2-3; cdr3_nt: TGTGCCGTTAAGCGGGGGAGCACAGATACGCAGTATTTT; cdr3_aa: CAVKRGSTDTQYF
clone_size: -; d_call: TRBD2; v_call: TRBV5-1; j_call: TRBJ2-3; cdr3_nt: TGCGCCAGCAGCTTGCGGACTAGCGGGGGACCCACAGATACGCAGTATTTT; cdr3_aa: CASSLRTSGGPTDTQYF
clone_size: -; d_call: -; v_call: TRBV28; j_call: TRBJ2-1; cdr3_nt: TGTGCCACCCAGGGGGGCTCCTACAATGAGCAGTTCTTC; cdr3_aa: CATQGGSYNEQFF
clone_size: -; d_call: TRBD2; v_call: TRBV7-8; j_call: TRBJ2-7; cdr3_nt: TGTGCCAGCAGCGTTCTAGCGGGGGGACCCTACGAGCAGTACTTC; cdr3_aa: CASSVLAGGPYEQYF
clone_size: -; d_call: TRBD1; v_call: TRBV28; j_call: TRBJ1-4; cdr3_nt: TGTGCCAGCAGTTTGACAGGGCTACATGAAAAACTGTTTTTT; cdr3_aa: CASSLTGLHEKLFF
clone_size: few; d_call: TRBD1; v_call: TRBV28; j_call: TRBJ1-2; cdr3_nt: TGTGCCAGCCGAGTGGCCAGGGGGCACGGCTACACCTTC; cdr3_aa: CASRVARGHGYTF
clone_size: -; d_call: TRBD1; v_call: TRBV29-1; j_call: TRBJ1-1; cdr3_nt: TGCAGCGTTGAACTACAGGGGGGGACTGAAGCTTTCTTT; cdr3_aa: CSVELQGGTEAFF
clone_size: many; d_call: -; v_call: TRBV27; j_call: TRBJ2-5; cdr3_nt: TGTGCCAGCAGTTTAGTCCAGCAAGAGACCCAGTACTTC; cdr3_aa: CASSLVQQETQYF
clone_size: few; d_call: -; v_call: TRBV5-1; j_call: TRBJ2-7; cdr3_nt: TGCGCCAGCAGCTTGGGGGAGCGGGCCGCTCGAGCTACCCAGTACTTC; cdr3_aa: CASSLGERAARATQYF
clone_size: few; d_call: -; v_call: TRBV4-3; j_call: TRBJ2-3; cdr3_nt: TGCGCCAGCAGCCAAGGGGTGGACTCCATCACAGATACGCAGTATTTT; cdr3_aa: CASSQGVDSITDTQYF
clone_size: few; d_call: -; v_call: TRBV4-2; j_call: TRBJ1-4; cdr3_nt: TGTGCCAGCAGCCAAAACGCGAATGAAAAACTGTTTTTT; cdr3_aa: CASSQNANEKLFF
clone_size: few; d_call: TRBD1; v_call: TRBV28; j_call: TRBJ1-2; cdr3_nt: TGTGCCAGCAGTTCCGGACAGGGTATCCCTTATGGCTACACCTTC; cdr3_aa: CASSSGQGIPYGYTF
clone_size: few; d_call: -; v_call: TRBV11-2; j_call: TRBJ2-5; cdr3_nt: TGTGCCAGCAGCTTAGCCGGTTCGGGGTGGCAAGAGACCCAGTACTTC; cdr3_aa: CASSLAGSGWQETQYF
clone_size: few; d_call: -; v_call: TRBV19; j_call: TRBJ2-6; cdr3_nt: TGTGCCAGTAAAGGTGGTCAGGGGCAGATGGCTGGGGCCAACGTCCTGACTTTC; cdr3_aa: CASKGGQGQMAGANVLTF
clone_size: few; d_call: -; v_call: TRBV30; j_call: TRBJ2-7; cdr3_nt: TGTGCCTGGGAGTTTAAGAGCTCCTACGAGCAGTACTTC; cdr3_aa: CAWEFKSSYEQYF
clone_size: -; d_call: TRBD1; v_call: TRBV7-2; j_call: TRBJ2-7; cdr3_nt: TGTGCCAGCAGCTCCGTTCTGGATTTTTACAGGGGCAGCGAGCAGTACTTC; cdr3_aa: CASSSVLDFYRGSEQYF
clone_size: -; d_call: TRBD1; v_call: TRBV29-1; j_call: TRBJ1-2; cdr3_nt: TGCAGCGTAGCCGACAGGGGGTATGGCTACACCTTC; cdr3_aa: CSVADRGYGYTF
clone_size: -; d_call: -; v_call: TRBV28; j_call: TRBJ1-1; cdr3_nt: TGTGCCAGCAGTTCACCGACAGGAAGCTACACTGAAGCTTTCTTT; cdr3_aa: CASSSPTGSYTEAFF
clone_size: -; d_call: TRBD1; v_call: TRBV4-3; j_call: TRBJ1-3; cdr3_nt: TGCGCCAGCAGCGAAGGATTGGGGACAGTCTCTGGAAACACCATATATTTT; cdr3_aa: CASSEGLGTVSGNTIYF
clone_size: -; d_call: -; v_call: TRBV30; j_call: TRBJ2-3; cdr3_nt: TGTGCCTGGAATACGGGAGGCACAGATACGCAGTATTTT; cdr3_aa: CAWNTGGTDTQYF
clone_size: few; d_call: -; v_call: TRBV7-2; j_call: TRBJ1-1; cdr3_nt: TGTGCCAGCAGCTTATTAGGGGAATATGAAGCTTTCTTT; cdr3_aa: CASSLLGEYEAFF
clone_size: -; d_call: -; v_call: TRBV11-2; j_call: TRBJ1-1; cdr3_nt: TGTGCCAGCAGCTCTCCCCGGGAGACTGAAGCTTTCTTT; cdr3_aa: CASSSPRETEAFF
clone_size: few; d_call: TRBD1; v_call: TRBV9; j_call: TRBJ1-1; cdr3_nt: TGTGCCAGCAGCGTAACGGGACAGGGGGACACTGAAGCTTTCTTT; cdr3_aa: CASSVTGQGDTEAFF
clone_size: few; d_call: TRBD1; v_call: TRBV30; j_call: TRBJ1-5; cdr3_nt: TGTGCCTGGGGACAGGGGGCTTATCAGCCCCAGCATTTT; cdr3_aa: CAWGQGAYQPQHF
clone_size: few; d_call: TRBD2; v_call: TRBV4-2; j_call: TRBJ2-7; cdr3_nt: TGTGCCAGCAGCCCCGCCGCAACTAGCGTTAACTACGAGCAGTACTTC; cdr3_aa: CASSPAATSVNYEQYF
clone_size: few; d_call: TRBD2; v_call: TRBV11-2; j_call: TRBJ2-1; cdr3_nt: TGTGCCAGCAGCCCCCCTGGTTTAGCGGGGGGTACAGATGAGCAGTTCTTC; cdr3_aa: CASSPPGLAGGTDEQFF
clone_size: -; d_call: TRBD1; v_call: TRBV5-4; j_call: TRBJ2-7; cdr3_nt: TGTGCCAGCAGCTTGGGTGGGAACAGGGGGCGCCTAAACGGCGAGCAGTACTTC; cdr3_aa: CASSLGGNRGRLNGEQYF
clone_size: -; d_call: -; v_call: TRBV2; j_call: TRBJ2-4; cdr3_nt: TGTGCCAGCACCCTCGGATCACAGGGTTACATTCAGTACTTC; cdr3_aa: CASTLGSQGYIQYF
clone_size: -; d_call: TRBD1; v_call: TRBV28; j_call: TRBJ2-7; cdr3_nt: TGTGCCAGCAGTTTACGGGACAGGGCGTACTTC; cdr3_aa: CASSLRDRAYF
clone_size: few; d_call: -; v_call: TRBV2; j_call: TRBJ1-1; cdr3_nt: TGTGCCAGCAGGGTTTCTGCGGTATCGAACACTGAAGCTTTCTTT; cdr3_aa: CASRVSAVSNTEAFF
clone_size: few; d_call: -; v_call: TRBV11-2; j_call: TRBJ1-6; cdr3_nt: TGTGCCAGCAGTCCAGCAAGCGGTAATTCACCCCTCCACTTT; cdr3_aa: CASSPASGNSPLHF
clone_size: -; d_call: -; v_call: TRBV28; j_call: TRBJ1-2; cdr3_nt: TGTGCCAGCAGTACAGCCCTCTATGGCTACACCTTC; cdr3_aa: CASSTALYGYTF
clone_size: few; d_call: -; v_call: TRBV28; j_call: TRBJ1-6; cdr3_nt: TGTGCCAGCAGTTTGGGGAGCCAGAATTCACCCCTCCACTTT; cdr3_aa: CASSLGSQNSPLHF
clone_size: many; d_call: TRBD2; v_call: TRBV25-1; j_call: TRBJ2-3; cdr3_nt: TGTGCCAGTTCTAGCGGGGGGACAGATACGCAGTATTTT; cdr3_aa: CASSSGGTDTQYF
clone_size: few; d_call: -; v_call: TRBV7-6; j_call: TRBJ2-7; cdr3_nt: TGTGCCAGCAGCTTAGAACCAAGCCTCTACGAGCAGTACTTC; cdr3_aa: CASSLEPSLYEQYF
clone_size: few; d_call: -; v_call: TRBV7-9; j_call: TRBJ2-7; cdr3_nt: TGTGCCAGCAGCTTAGTCGTGGGGGACACGGTCTTCTACGAGCAGTACTTC; cdr3_aa: CASSLVVGDTVFYEQYF
clone_size: -; d_call: TRBD1; v_call: TRBV5-4; j_call: TRBJ2-7; cdr3_nt: TGTGCCAGCAGCTTGGCAGGACAGGGCTACGAGCAGTACTTC; cdr3_aa: CASSLAGQGYEQYF
clone_size: few; d_call: TRBD1; v_call: TRBV10-3; j_call: TRBJ2-7; cdr3_nt: TGTGCCATCAGTGGGGACAGGGGCTACGAGCAGTACTTC; cdr3_aa: CAISGDRGYEQYF
clone_size: once; d_call: -; v_call: TRBV28; j_call: TRBJ1-5; cdr3_nt: TGTGCCAGCAGTTTATCGGATCAGCCCCAGCATTTT; cdr3_aa: CASSLSDQPQHF